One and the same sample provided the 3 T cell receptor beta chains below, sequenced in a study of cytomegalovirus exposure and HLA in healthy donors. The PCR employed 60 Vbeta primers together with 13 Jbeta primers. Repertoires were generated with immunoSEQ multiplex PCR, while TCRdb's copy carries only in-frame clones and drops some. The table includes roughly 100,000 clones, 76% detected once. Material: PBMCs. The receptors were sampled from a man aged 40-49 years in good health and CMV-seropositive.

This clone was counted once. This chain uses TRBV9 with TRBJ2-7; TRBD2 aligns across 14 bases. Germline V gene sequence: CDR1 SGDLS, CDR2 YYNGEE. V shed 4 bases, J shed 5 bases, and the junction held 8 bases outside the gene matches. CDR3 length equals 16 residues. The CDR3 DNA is TGTGCCAGCAGCTTTACAACGGGACTAGCGGGAGACGAGCAGTACTTC. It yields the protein CASSFTTGLAGDEQYF.

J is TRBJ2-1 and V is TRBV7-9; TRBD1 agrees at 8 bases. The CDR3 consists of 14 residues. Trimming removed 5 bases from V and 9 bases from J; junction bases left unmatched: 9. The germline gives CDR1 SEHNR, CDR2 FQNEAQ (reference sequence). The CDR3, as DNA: TGTGCCAGCAGCATAGTCGACAGGGGTCCTGAGCAGTTCTTC. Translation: CASSIVDRGPEQFF.

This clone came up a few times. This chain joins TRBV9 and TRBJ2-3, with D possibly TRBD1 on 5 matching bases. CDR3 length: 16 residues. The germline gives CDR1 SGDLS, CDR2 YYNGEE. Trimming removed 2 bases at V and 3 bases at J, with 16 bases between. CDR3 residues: CASSVPPGISTDTQYF. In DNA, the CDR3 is TGTGCCAGCAGCGTTCCCCCAGGGATTAGTACAGATACGCAGTATTTT.